Listed below are T cell receptor beta chains from one sample, sequenced in a study of T cell responses to AZD1222 COVID-19 vaccine. The data were produced by immunoSEQ multiplex PCR, yet TCRdb's version contains in-frame clones alone and is incomplete. The table includes some 150,000 clones, 88% detected once. The source was peripheral blood, collected 28 days after the second AZD1222 dose. Receptor source: an adult who received the AZD1222 COVID-19 vaccine. CDR3s leave out the opening cysteine and the closing phenylalanine or tryptophan.

v_call	j_call	cdr3_aa
TRBV6-2/TRBV6-3	TRBJ1-6	ASSYPTPSGSWSPLH
TRBV7-8	TRBJ1-5	ASSLLTGRSNQPQH
TRBV6-6	TRBJ1-1	ASSYGVTGANEAF
TRBV19	TRBJ2-3	ASSIRGSGYSTDTQY
TRBV5-4	TRBJ2-5	ASSPSNQETQY
TRBV4-1	TRBJ1-3	ASSQGTALSGNTIY
TRBV5-1	TRBJ1-2	ASSLQGTGAEGYT
TRBV5-1	TRBJ1-1	ASSRNAQGFNEAF
TRBV4-2	TRBJ2-1	ASSQAHSGTTYNEQF
TRBV24-1	TRBJ1-5	ATSWDRGGNQPQH
TRBV2	TRBJ1-4	ASEGPSTETNEKLF
TRBV14	TRBJ1-6	ASSHSTGGLSPLH
TRBV2	TRBJ1-4	ATRRTGTDNEKLF
TRBV15	TRBJ2-7	ATGRGGGYEQY
TRBV20-1	TRBJ1-2	SARTGGSYT
TRBV7-9	TRBJ2-3	ASSLTGGGTDTQY
TRBV30	TRBJ2-3	AWIGVGDTQY
TRBV6-5	TRBJ2-5	ASRRWLQETQY
TRBV7-2	TRBJ1-3	ASSLQTGTGNTIY
TRBV7-8	TRBJ1-1	ASSLRDRDTEAF
TRBV2	TRBJ2-6	AVTSGGFPMSSGANVLT
TRBV12-3/TRBV12-4	TRBJ2-7	ASRGGLYEQY
TRBV6-2/TRBV6-3	TRBJ1-2	ASSYQDNSYGYT
TRBV10-1	TRBJ2-2	ASSLTGTGELF
TRBV20-1	TRBJ1-2	SASDGYGYT
TRBV3-1/TRBV3-2	TRBJ1-2	ASSQVQGFYGYT
TRBV27	TRBJ2-7	ASSVRTGLSYEQY
TRBV5-6	TRBJ1-2	ASGPGLQREGYT
TRBV19	TRBJ1-1	ASSALYEGGTEAF
TRBV19	TRBJ1-4	ASRQGSATNEKLF
TRBV2	TRBJ1-5	ASSETVNQPQH
TRBV6-5	TRBJ1-6	ASNKIRDRGSPLH